The 29 T cell receptor beta chains below were found in one sample sequenced in a study of blood T cells in healthy people across ages. With a J-beta primer mix and a sample-barcoded 5' primer, a second PCR ran about 6 to 11 cycles. TCRdb itself ran the 5' RACE reads through MiXCR, one entry per CDR3 protein. The top ten clones hold roughly 24% of a sample with 790,000 or so distinct CDR3 sequences, more than 50% of them seen once. Material: blood. The source of these receptors is a man aged 35-49 years in good health.

Here the CDR3 reads CASSKTSGSGNEQFF. The CDR3 nucleotides read TGTGCCAGCAGCAAGACTAGCGGGAGTGGCAATGAGCAGTTCTTC. J is TRBJ2-1 and V is TRBV7-2; the match to TRBD2 covers 12 bases. The CDR3 contains 15 residues. Germline assignment: CDR1 SGHTA and CDR2 FQGNSA. The V segment lost 5 bases and the J segment 6 bases; nucleotides outside the gene matches: 5.

The chain uses TRBV29-1 and TRBJ2-1, with TRBD2 matching 14 bases. Germline CDR1 is SQVTM and CDR2 is ANQGSEA. The V gene end was trimmed by 6 bases and the J gene end by 7 bases; junction bases not matched to a gene: 26. CDR3 length equals 21 residues. CDR3 sequence: CSVPIRDIKLGTSGSRNEQFF. The CDR3 coding sequence is TGCAGCGTCCCGATCCGGGACATTAAACTCGGGACTAGCGGGAGTCGGAATGAGCAGTTCTTC.

V and J are TRBV20-1 and TRBJ1-5; 9 bases fit TRBD1. Trimming took 4 bases from V and 5 from J; bases not matched to a gene: 6. Per germline, CDR1 DFQATT and CDR2 SNEGSKA (reference sequence). The CDR3 contains 14 residues. For the CDR3, the DNA is TGCAGTGCTACGGACAGGGGTAGGGATCAGCCCCAGCATTTT. Translated, it gives CSATDRGRDQPQHF.

The rearrangement uses TRBV20-1 and TRBJ2-7, with D possibly being TRBD2 (6 bases). With 4 bases removed from V and 0 bases from J, the gap between germline ends came to 13 bases. CDR3 length: 14 residues. Germline CDR1 DFQATT, CDR2 SNEGSKA (reference sequence). CDR3 nucleotide sequence: TGCAGTGCTACCGGGGTGCGGGACTCCTACGAGCAGTACTTC. Translation: CSATGVRDSYEQYF.

The V call is TRBV15, the J call TRBJ2-1; D is perhaps TRBD2 (7 bases). From germline, CDR1 is LNHNV and CDR2 YYDKDF (reference sequence). The CDR3 extends over 14 amino acids. V was shortened by 4 bases and J by 3 bases, with 10 bases between the two germline ends. CDR3 nucleotides: TGTGCCACCAGCACAGGGGAGGGCTACAATGAGCAGTTCTTC. It codes for CATSTGEGYNEQFF.

This rearrangement joins TRBV29-1 to TRBJ2-2, with TRBD1 matching 9 bases. The CDR3 length is 13 residues. The ends lost 6 bases at V and 6 bases at J; junction bases unmatched: 5. Germline CDR1 and CDR2: SQVTM and ANQGSEA. The CDR3 DNA follows: TGCAGCGTGAAAGGGACAGGGCCCGGGGAGCTGTTTTTT. Residues: CSVKGTGPGELFF.

The chain recombines TRBV27 with TRBJ2-3; D gene ambiguous. The CDR3 is 12 residues long. Germline V gene lookup returns CDR1 MNHEY and CDR2 SMNVEV (reference sequence). V lost 8 bases and J 0 bases, leaving 6 bases between the germline ends. The CDR3 loop is CASALSTDTQYF. The CDR3 coding sequence is TGTGCCAGCGCCTTGAGCACAGATACGCAGTATTTT.

The V and J genes are TRBV3-1 and TRBJ2-5; 9 bases line up with TRBD2. Matching the DNA end better, TRBJ2-7 makes the J call doubtful. The CDR3 is 14 residues long. CDR1 is LGHDT, CDR2 YNNKEL, per germline (reference sequence). CDR3 sequence reads: CASSPVSGSGEQYF. DNA of the CDR3: TGTGCCAGCAGCCCCGTTAGCGGGAGCGGCGAGCAGTACTTC.

The rearrangement joins TRBV5-6 to TRBJ1-1; D remains unclear. The CDR3 runs to 15 residues. Trimming removed 0 bases from V and 3 bases from J, with 12 bases in between. Germline V lookup: CDR1 SGHDT, CDR2 YYEEEE. CDR3 residues: CASSLGRGWDTEAFF. In DNA form, the CDR3 reads TGTGCCAGCAGCTTGGGCCGGGGATGGGACACTGAAGCTTTCTTT.

This clonotype was counted between two and nine times. This chain uses TRBV7-2 with TRBJ2-3, with D possibly matching TRBD2 (6 bases). Germline-derived CDR1 and CDR2 are SGHTA and FQGNSA. The CDR3 totals 14 residues. Trimming pared 1 base from V and 5 bases from J, leaving 10 bases between. CDR3 sequence (DNA): TGTGCCAGCAGCTTAGGGGGGGATATAGATACGCAGTATTTT. It codes for CASSLGGDIDTQYF.

Turning to this clonotype: Given a much more abundant clone one base away, this may be a read error. CDR3 bases: TGTGCCAGCAGCTCGTATGGGAGGGGTCAAGAGGCCCAGTACTTC. Protein sequence: CASSSYGRGQEAQYF. The rearrangement joins TRBV7-2 to TRBJ2-5, with 7 bases identical to TRBD2. The CDR3 is 15 amino acids. CDR1 is SGHTA and CDR2 is FQGNSA in the germline V gene.

The chain recombines TRBV6-2 or TRBV6-3 with TRBJ2-1, with D possibly being TRBD1 (5 bases). The CDR3 is made up of 15 amino acids. The V end lost 2 bases, the J end lost 10 bases, and 18 bases lay between the germline ends. Germline V lookup: CDR1 MNHEY, CDR2 SVGEGT. The CDR3 coding sequence is TGTGCCAGCAGTTACGGGGCACAGGCCGGAGACGAGCAGTTCTTC. Amino acids: CASSYGAQAGDEQFF.

V and J are TRBV28 and TRBJ2-5; 7 bases fit TRBD1. The trim removed 5 bases at V and 4 bases at J, leaving 7 bases unmatched. Germline CDR1 reads MDHEN; CDR2 reads SYDVKM. The CDR3 spans 14 residues. CDR3 nucleotide sequence: TGTGCCAGCAGTCAGGGACAGAGGCTAGAGACCCAGTACTTC. This encodes CASSQGQRLETQYF.

V usage is TRBV3-1 and J usage is TRBJ2-7, with a tentative D call TRBD1 (5 bases). V lost 0 bases and J lost 10, with 28 bases in between. Germline V CDR1 and CDR2: LGHDT, YNNKEL (reference sequence). CDR3 size: 18 residues. DNA of the CDR3: TGTGCCAGCAGCCAAGATCTGGCCCATGTTGGGGCAAGCTTGATTCAGTACTTC. Translation: CASSQDLAHVGASLIQYF.

The chain recombines TRBV7-9 with TRBJ2-7; 9 bases match TRBD2. With 7 bases clipped from V and 7 bases from J, the junction kept 20 bases outside the gene matches. The V gene's germline CDR1 is SEHNR and CDR2 FQNEAQ (reference sequence). The CDR3 extends over 17 amino acids. Here the CDR3 reads CASTTDMAGGPSREQYF. Here the CDR3 DNA reads TGTGCCAGCACCACAGATATGGCGGGAGGGCCGTCACGTGAGCAGTACTTC.

This clonotype was counted only a few times. The chain employs TRBV9 and TRBJ2-3; D is uncertain. Trimming removed 1 base at V and 6 bases at J, with 6 bases between. The CDR3 runs 12 residues. Germline values: CDR1 SGDLS, CDR2 YYNGEE. The CDR3 sequence: CASSVTMDTQYF. DNA for the CDR3: TGTGCCAGCAGCGTAACGATGGATACGCAGTATTTT.

The chain couples TRBV27 to TRBJ1-2, with D perhaps matching TRBD1 (5 bases). There are 15 residues in the CDR3. Per germline, CDR1 MNHEY and CDR2 SMNVEV (reference sequence). Trimming removed 5 bases from V and 9 bases from J, with 22 bases in between. CDR3 coding DNA: TGTGCCAGCAGTCCGTCCCCCTCGGGGGTTAGAAGCTACACCTTC. Encoded protein: CASSPSPSGVRSYTF.

The chain employs TRBV12-3 or TRBV12-4 and TRBJ2-1; D is possibly TRBD1 (5 bases). V dropped 5 bases and J dropped 9 bases, with 14 bases sitting between them. This CDR3 has 13 residues. CDR3 loop: CASSPHQGSEQFF. Written as DNA, the CDR3 is TGTGCCAGCAGTCCACATCAGGGTAGTGAGCAGTTCTTC.

The chain joins TRBV4-3 to TRBJ2-7; a possible D gene is TRBD2 (6 bases). The V end was cut by 0 bases, the J end by 0 bases, with 15 bases between. This CDR3 contains 17 residues. Germline V gene lookup returns CDR1 LGHNA and CDR2 YSLEER. CDR3 protein: CASSQDWDRESSYEQYF. The CDR3 nucleotides read TGCGCCAGCAGCCAAGATTGGGATCGGGAGAGCTCCTACGAGCAGTACTTC.

CDR3 sequence reads: CASSEGWTGVYEQYF. Written as DNA, the CDR3 is TGTGCCAGCAGTGAAGGATGGACAGGAGTCTACGAGCAGTACTTC. The chain carries TRBV6-1 and TRBJ2-5, with 7 bases identical to TRBD1. Gene TRBJ2-7 matches the end of the DNA better, so the J call may be wrong. The CDR3 extends over 15 amino acids. The germline CDR1 and CDR2 sequences are MNHNS and SASEGT.

CDR3 loop: CSVIRTGGWETQYF. Written as DNA, the CDR3 is TGCAGCGTCATAAGGACAGGGGGCTGGGAGACCCAGTACTTC. The rearrangement joins TRBV29-1 to TRBJ2-7, with 11 bases that match TRBD1. The DNA end is a closer match to TRBJ2-5, so the J assignment may be wrong. Looked up from germline, CDR1 is SQVTM and CDR2 is ANQGSEA. The CDR3 totals 14 residues.

The gene calls are TRBV6-4 and TRBJ1-2, with unresolved D. In germline, CDR1 is MRHNA, CDR2 SNTAGT. Trimming removed 6 bases from V and 5 bases from J, with 7 bases in between. This CDR3 spans 11 amino acids. CDR3 sequence (DNA): TGTGCCAGCAGAGCCACGTATGGCTACACCTTC. It translates to CASRATYGYTF.

The chain has TRBV28 and TRBJ2-7, with D possibly being TRBD2 (5 bases). This CDR3 has 13 residues. Germline loops: CDR1 MDHEN, CDR2 SYDVKM. V shed 5 bases and J shed 0 bases, with 8 bases lying between them. The CDR3 DNA sequence: TGTGCCAGCAGTAGCGGAGACTCCTACGAGCAGTACTTC. Encoded protein: CASSSGDSYEQYF.

V usage is TRBV29-1 and J usage is TRBJ2-5; TRBD1 matches 8 bases. V gave up 4 bases and J gave up 11 bases; unmatched junction bases: 15. CDR3 size: 14 residues. Germline CDR1 is SQVTM and CDR2 is ANQGSEA. The CDR3 reads CSVAGQAVSDEQYF. In DNA form, the CDR3 reads TGCAGCGTTGCGGGACAGGCGGTCTCGGATGAGCAGTACTTC.

The J gene is TRBJ2-1, the V gene TRBV20-1, with a weak D call TRBD1 (7 bases). Germline CDR1 and CDR2: DFQATT and SNEGSKA (reference sequence). Trimming removed 5 bases at V and 1 base at J, with 12 bases between. CDR3 size: 14 residues. The CDR3 DNA follows: TGCAGTGCTCGGACAGGACTATCCTACAATGAGCAGTTCTTC. Translation: CSARTGLSYNEQFF.

The V call is TRBV2, the J call TRBJ2-1; 8 bases align to TRBD1. The germline V gene has CDR1 SNHLY and CDR2 FYNNEI. V lost 3 bases to trimming and J lost 8 bases; unmatched junction nucleotides: 12. The CDR3 totals 16 residues. The CDR3 here is CASSDSYGQGYHEQFF. The CDR3 DNA sequence: TGTGCCAGCAGTGATTCCTACGGACAGGGTTATCATGAGCAGTTCTTC.

The chain is built from TRBV20-1 and TRBJ1-1; D is undetermined. CDR1 and CDR2 from the germline V gene are DFQATT and SNEGSKA (reference sequence). V was cut by 0 bases and J by 9 bases, with 11 bases left in between. The CDR3 has 12 residues. CDR3 sequence (DNA): TGCAGTGCTAGAGATCGCGGGGAGAAAGCTTTCTTT. Amino acid sequence: CSARDRGEKAFF.

This clonotype showed up just a few times. The chain recombines TRBV12-3 or TRBV12-4 with TRBJ1-5, with D unresolved. V dropped 1 base and J dropped 4 bases, with 11 bases sitting between them. CDR3 length: 15 amino acids. This CDR3 is CASSLEGRGNQPQHF. The CDR3 region has the DNA TGTGCCAGCAGTTTAGAGGGTCGAGGGAATCAGCCCCAGCATTTT.

The chain joins TRBV9 to TRBJ2-5, with D tentatively TRBD1 (5 bases). The end of the DNA fits TRBJ2-7 better, so the J call may be wrong. CDR1 and CDR2 from the germline V gene are SGDLS and YYNGEE. This CDR3 region has 14 residues. The CDR3 bases are TGTGCCAGCAGCGTTGACCTAGGGGCCTACGAGCAGTACTTC. Translation: CASSVDLGAYEQYF.